The entry that follows covers one T cell receptor beta chain sequence. Its antigen remains unknown. PCR involved 60 Vbeta and 13 Jbeta primers. Only in-frame clones appear in the TCRdb table, and some are missing; sequencing was by immunoSEQ multiplex PCR. The table shows roughly 150,000 clones, with approximately 73% occurring only once. This record comes from a study of cytomegalovirus exposure and HLA in healthy donors. Overall study context: Ancestry clustering placed around 80% of several hundred genotyped donors in the Caucasian-associated cluster.

This CDR3 region has 15 residues. V shed 0 bases and J 9 bases; nucleotides not matched to a gene: 5. CDR1 is SGHTA, CDR2 FQGTGA, per germline. Study-level results: No immune exposure information besides CMV serostatus was available. As was reported, the classifier diagnosed cytomegalovirus status with high specificity and sensitivity.

This clonotype was sampled from a woman aged 18 to 35 in good health and CMV-seropositive. The V and J genes are TRBV7-3 and TRBJ1-6, with 7 bases that match TRBD1. The sequencing input was PBMCs. DNA for the CDR3: TGTGCCAGCAGCTTAACGGCCAGGGGGTTTTCACCCCTCCACTTT. Translation: CASSLTARGFSPLHF.